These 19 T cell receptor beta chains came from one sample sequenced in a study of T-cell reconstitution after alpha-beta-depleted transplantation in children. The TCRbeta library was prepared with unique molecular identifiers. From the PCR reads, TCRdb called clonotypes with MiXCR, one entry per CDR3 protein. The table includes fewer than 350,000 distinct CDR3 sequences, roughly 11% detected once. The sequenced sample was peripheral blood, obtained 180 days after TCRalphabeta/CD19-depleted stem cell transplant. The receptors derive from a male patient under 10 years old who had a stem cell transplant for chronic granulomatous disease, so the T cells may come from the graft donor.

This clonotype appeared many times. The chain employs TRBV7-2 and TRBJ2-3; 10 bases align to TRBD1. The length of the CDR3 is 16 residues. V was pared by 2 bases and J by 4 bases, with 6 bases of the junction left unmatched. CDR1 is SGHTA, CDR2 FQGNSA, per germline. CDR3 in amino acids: CASSLMDRGWPDTQYF. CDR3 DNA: TGTGCCAGCAGCTTAATGGACAGGGGGTGGCCAGATACGCAGTATTTT.

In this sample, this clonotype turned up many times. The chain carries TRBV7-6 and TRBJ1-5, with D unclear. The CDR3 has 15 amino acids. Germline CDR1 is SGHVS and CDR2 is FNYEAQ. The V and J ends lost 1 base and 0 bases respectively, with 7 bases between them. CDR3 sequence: CASSLGGFSNQPQHF. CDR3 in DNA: TGTGCCAGCAGCTTAGGAGGGTTTAGCAATCAGCCCCAGCATTTT. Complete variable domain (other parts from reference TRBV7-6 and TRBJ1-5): GAGVSQSPRYKVTKRGQDVALRCDPISGHVSLYWYRQALGQGPEFLTYFNYEAQQDKSGLPNDRFSAERPEGSISTLTIQRTEQRDSAMYRCASSLGGFSNQPQHFGDGTRLSIL.

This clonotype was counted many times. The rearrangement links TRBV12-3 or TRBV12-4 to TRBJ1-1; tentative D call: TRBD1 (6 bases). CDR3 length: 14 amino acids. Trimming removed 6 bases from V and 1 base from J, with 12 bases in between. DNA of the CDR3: TGTGCCAGCAGAGAGGGGGGCGGGAACACTGAAGCTTTCTTT. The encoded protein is CASREGGGNTEAFF.

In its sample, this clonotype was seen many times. Here the CDR3 reads CASSPGRGQSTEAFF. CDR3 DNA: TGCGCCAGCAGCCCGGGGCGCGGACAGAGCACTGAAGCTTTCTTT. The genes are TRBV5-1 and TRBJ1-1, with a tentative D call TRBD1 (6 bases). The CDR3 runs 15 residues. Trimming shortened V by 4 bases and J by 4 bases, and 17 bases separated the two germline ends. In germline, CDR1 is SGHRS, CDR2 YFSETQ.

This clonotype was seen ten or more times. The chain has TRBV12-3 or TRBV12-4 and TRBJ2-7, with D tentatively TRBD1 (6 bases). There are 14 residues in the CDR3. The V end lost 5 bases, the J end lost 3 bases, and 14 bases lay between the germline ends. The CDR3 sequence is CASSHNTGFYEQYF. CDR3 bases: TGTGCCAGCAGTCACAACACAGGGTTCTACGAGCAGTACTTC.

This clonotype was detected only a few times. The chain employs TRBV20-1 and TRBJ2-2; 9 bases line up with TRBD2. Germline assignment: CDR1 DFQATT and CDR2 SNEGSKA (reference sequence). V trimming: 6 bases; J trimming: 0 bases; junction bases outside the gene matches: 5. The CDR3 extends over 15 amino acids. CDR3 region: CSAPIAGANTGELFF. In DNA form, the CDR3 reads TGCAGTGCGCCGATAGCGGGAGCGAACACCGGGGAGCTGTTTTTT.

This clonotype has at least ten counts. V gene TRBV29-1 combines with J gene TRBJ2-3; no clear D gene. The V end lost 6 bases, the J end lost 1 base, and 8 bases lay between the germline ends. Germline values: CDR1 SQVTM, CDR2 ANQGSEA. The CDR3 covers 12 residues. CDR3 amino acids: CSVVPGTDTQYF. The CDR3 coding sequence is TGCAGCGTCGTGCCAGGCACAGATACGCAGTATTTT.

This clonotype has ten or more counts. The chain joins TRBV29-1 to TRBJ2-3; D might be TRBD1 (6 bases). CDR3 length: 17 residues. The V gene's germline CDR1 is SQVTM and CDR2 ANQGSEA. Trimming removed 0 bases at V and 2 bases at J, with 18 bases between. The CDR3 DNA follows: TGCAGCGTTGAAGATCTAGGCAGGGGAGTTGCCACAGATACGCAGTATTTT. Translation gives CSVEDLGRGVATDTQYF.

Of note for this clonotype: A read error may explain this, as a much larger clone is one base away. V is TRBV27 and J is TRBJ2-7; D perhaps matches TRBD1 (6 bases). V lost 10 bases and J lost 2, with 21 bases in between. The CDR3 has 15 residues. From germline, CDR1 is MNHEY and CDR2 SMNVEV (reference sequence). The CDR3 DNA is TGTGCCATCGGATTCCTGAGCGCAGGGGCCTACGAGCAGTACTTC. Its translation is CAIGFLSAGAYEQYF.

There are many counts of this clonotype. CDR3 sequence: CANRLAGGITDTQYF. DNA of the CDR3: TGCGCCAACCGACTAGCGGGAGGGATCACAGATACGCAGTATTTT. The rearrangement joins TRBV5-1 to TRBJ2-3; 14 nucleotides line up with TRBD2. In germline, CDR1 is SGHRS, CDR2 YFSETQ. CDR3 length equals 15 residues. V was pared by 9 bases and J by 2 bases, with 5 bases of the junction left unmatched.

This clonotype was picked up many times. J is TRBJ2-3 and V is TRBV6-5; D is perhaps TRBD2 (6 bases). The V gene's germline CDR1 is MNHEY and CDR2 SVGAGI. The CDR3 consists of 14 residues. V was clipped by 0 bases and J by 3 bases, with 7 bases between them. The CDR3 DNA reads TGTGCCAGCAGTTACTCCGCGGGAACAGATACGCAGTATTTT. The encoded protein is CASSYSAGTDTQYF.

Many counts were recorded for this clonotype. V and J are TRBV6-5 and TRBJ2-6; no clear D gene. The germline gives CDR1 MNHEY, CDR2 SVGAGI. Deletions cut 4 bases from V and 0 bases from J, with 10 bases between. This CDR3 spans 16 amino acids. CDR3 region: CASSFTVGSGANVLTF. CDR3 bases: TGTGCCAGCAGTTTCACGGTGGGCTCTGGGGCCAACGTCCTGACTTTC.

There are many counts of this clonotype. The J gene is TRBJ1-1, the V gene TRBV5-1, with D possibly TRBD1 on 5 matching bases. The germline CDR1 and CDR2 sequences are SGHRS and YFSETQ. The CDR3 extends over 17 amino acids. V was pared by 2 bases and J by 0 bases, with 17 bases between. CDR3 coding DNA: TGCGCCAGCAGCTTACCTACCGGGACGAATATGAACACTGAAGCTTTCTTT. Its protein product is CASSLPTGTNMNTEAFF.

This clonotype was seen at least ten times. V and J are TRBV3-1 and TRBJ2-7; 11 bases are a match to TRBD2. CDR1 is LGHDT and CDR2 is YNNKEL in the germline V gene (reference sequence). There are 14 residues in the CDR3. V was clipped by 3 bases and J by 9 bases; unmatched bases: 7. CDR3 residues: CASSHRLAGSVQYF. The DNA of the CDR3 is TGTGCCAGCAGCCACCGACTAGCGGGATCAGTGCAGTACTTC.

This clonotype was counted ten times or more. The CDR3 DNA is TGTGCCAGCAGCACTGACACATCCTACGAGCAGTACTTC. The encoded protein is CASSTDTSYEQYF. The V gene is TRBV12-3 or TRBV12-4, the J gene TRBJ2-7; D unresolved. This CDR3 has 13 residues. V lost 6 bases and J lost 1, with 10 bases in between.

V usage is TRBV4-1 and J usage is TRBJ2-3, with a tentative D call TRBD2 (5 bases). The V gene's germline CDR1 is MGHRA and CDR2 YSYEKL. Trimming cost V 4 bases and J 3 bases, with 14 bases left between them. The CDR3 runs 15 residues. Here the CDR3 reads CASSPGRLRTDTQYF. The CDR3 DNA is TGCGCCAGCAGCCCTGGGAGACTAAGGACAGATACGCAGTATTTT.

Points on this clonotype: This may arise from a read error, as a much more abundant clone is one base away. CDR3 nucleotide sequence: TGTGCCAGCAGTTTATACGTCGCAGGGGGCGTCCTTGGAAACACCATATGTTTT. This codes for CASSLYVAGGVLGNTICF. The J gene is TRBJ1-3, the V gene TRBV12-3 or TRBV12-4; 8 nucleotides agree with TRBD1. This CDR3 is built from 18 residues.

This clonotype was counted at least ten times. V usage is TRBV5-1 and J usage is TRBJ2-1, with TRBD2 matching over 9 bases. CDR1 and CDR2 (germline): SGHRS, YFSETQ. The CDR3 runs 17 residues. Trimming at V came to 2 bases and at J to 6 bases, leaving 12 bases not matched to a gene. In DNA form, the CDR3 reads TGCGCCAGCAGCTTCTATCTTAGCGGGAGTAATTTCAATGAGCAGTTCTTC. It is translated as CASSFYLSGSNFNEQFF.

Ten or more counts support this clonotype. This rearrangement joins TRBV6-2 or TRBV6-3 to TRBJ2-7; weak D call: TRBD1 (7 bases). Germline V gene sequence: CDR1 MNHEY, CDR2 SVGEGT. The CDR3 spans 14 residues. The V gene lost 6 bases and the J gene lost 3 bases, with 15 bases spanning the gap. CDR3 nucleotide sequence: TGTGCCAGCAGAGCAGGGGGGACAGACTACGAGCAGTACTTC. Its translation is CASRAGGTDYEQYF.